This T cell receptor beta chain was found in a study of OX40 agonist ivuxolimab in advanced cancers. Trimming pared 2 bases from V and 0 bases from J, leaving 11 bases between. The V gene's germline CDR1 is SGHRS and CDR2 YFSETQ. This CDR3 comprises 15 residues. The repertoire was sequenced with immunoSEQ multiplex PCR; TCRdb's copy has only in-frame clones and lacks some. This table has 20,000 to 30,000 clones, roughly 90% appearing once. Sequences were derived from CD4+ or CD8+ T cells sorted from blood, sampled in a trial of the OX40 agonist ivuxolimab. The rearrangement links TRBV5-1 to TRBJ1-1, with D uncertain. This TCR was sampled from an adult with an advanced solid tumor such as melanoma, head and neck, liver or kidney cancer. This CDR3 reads CASSFTGGMNTEAFF. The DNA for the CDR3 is TGCGCCAGCAGCTTTACGGGAGGGATGAACACTGAAGCTTTCTTT.